The present entry profiles one TCR beta chain with its context. This record belongs to a study of PD-1 blockade in classical Hodgkin lymphoma. Clones were read by immunoSEQ multiplex PCR, and TCRdb kept only the in-frame ones, dropping some. The data hold approximately 100,000 clones, with roughly 89% observed a single time. Patients all relapsed after autologous stem cell transplantation, and there was variation in brentuximab vedotin exposure. The CDR3 consists of 15 residues. Germline CDR1 and CDR2: SGHRS and YFSETQ. The V and J ends lost 2 bases and 9 bases respectively, with 15 bases between them.

V gene TRBV5-1 combines with J gene TRBJ1-6; D may be TRBD1 (6 bases). This receptor was obtained from a human donor with classical Hodgkin lymphoma. The source material was peripheral blood mononuclear cells (PBMCs), sampled before the second cycle of nivolumab. CDR3 DNA sequence: TGCGCCAGCAGCTTCTCAGGGGAACCACTTTCACCCCTCCACTTT. Protein: CASSFSGEPLSPLHF.